This T cell receptor beta chain comes out of a study of regulatory T cells in long-lasting Graves disease. HTBI primers from iRepertoire and Arm-PCR of CDR3 regions yielded the TCR beta libraries. MiXCR was run by TCRdb on the multiplex PCR reads, yielding one entry per CDR3 protein. The sample lists 400,000 to 500,000 distinct CDR3 sequences; under 15% were seen once. Described time point: newly diagnosed GD, antithyroid drugs for less than 3 months. Generation of the TCR library employed RNA extracted from PBMCs. This clonotype was counted at least ten times. In addition, the sample was reused for a study of T cells in Graves' hyperthyroidism and ophthalmopathy.

The source was peripheral blood mononuclear cells (PBMCs), collected at new diagnosis, from a patient treated with antithyroid drugs. The sequence came from a woman aged 25 to 39 with Graves disease.

The CDR3 here is CASSYFWGLAANNEQFF. The CDR3 DNA is TGTGCCAGCAGTTACTTCTGGGGACTAGCGGCTAACAATGAGCAGTTCTTC. This chain links TRBV6-5 with TRBJ2-1; 11 bases map to TRBD2. The CDR3 covers 17 residues. The V segment lost 1 base and the J segment 5 bases; nucleotides outside the gene matches: 7. CDR1 and CDR2 (germline): MNHEY, SVGAGI.